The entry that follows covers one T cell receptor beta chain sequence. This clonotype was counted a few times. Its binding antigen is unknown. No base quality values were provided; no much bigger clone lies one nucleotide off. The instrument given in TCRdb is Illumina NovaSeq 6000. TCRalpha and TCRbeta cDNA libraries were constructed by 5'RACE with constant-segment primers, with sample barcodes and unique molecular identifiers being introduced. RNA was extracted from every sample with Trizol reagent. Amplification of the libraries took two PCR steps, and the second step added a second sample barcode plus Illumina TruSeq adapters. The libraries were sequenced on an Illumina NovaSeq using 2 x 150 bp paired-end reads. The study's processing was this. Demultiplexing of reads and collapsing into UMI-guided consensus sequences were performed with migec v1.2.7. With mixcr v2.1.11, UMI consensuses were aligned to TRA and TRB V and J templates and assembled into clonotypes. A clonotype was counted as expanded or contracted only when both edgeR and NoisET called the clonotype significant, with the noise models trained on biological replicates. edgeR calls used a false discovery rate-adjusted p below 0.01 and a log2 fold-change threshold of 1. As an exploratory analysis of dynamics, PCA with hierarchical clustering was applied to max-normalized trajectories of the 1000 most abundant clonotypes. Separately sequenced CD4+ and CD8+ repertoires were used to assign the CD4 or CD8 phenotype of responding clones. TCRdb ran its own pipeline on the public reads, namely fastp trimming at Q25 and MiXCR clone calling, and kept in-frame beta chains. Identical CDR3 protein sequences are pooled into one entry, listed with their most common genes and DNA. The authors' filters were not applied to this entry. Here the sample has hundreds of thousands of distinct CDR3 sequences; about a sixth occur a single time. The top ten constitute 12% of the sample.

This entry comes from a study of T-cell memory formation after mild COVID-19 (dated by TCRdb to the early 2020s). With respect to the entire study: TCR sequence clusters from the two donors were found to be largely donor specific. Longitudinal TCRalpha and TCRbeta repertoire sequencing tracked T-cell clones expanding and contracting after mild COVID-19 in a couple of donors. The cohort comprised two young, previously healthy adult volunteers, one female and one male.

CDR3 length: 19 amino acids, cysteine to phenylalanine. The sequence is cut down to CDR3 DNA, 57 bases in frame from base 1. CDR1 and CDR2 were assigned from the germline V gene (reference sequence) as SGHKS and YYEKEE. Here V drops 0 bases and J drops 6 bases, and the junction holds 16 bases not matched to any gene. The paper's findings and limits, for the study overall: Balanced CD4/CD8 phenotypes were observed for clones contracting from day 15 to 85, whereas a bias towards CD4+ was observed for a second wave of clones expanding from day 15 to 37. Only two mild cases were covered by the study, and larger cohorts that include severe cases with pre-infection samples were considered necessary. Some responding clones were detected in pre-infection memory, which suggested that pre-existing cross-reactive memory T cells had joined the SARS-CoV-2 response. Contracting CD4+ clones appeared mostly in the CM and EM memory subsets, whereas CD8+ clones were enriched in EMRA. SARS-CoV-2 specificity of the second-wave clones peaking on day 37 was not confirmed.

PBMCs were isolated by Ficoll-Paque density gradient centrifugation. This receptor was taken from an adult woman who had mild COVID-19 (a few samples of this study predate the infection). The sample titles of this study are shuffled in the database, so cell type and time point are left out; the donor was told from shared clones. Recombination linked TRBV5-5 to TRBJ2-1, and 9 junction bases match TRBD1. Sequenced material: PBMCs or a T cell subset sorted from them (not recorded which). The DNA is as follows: TGTGCCAGCAGCTTGGTCGGTGGTCGACCGGGACAGGGTAGCAATGAGCAGTTCTTC. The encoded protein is CASSLVGGRPGQGSNEQFF.